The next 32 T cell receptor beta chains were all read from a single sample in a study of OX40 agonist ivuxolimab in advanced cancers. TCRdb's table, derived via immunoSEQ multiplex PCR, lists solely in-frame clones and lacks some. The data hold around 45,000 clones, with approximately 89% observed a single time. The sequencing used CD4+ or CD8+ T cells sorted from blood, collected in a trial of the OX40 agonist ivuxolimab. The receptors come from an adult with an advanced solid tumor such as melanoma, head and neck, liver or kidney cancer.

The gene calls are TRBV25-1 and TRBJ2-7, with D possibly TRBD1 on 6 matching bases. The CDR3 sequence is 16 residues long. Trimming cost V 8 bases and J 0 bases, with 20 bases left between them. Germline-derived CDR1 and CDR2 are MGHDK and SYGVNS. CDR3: CASYGFYRDSSYEQYF. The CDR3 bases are TGTGCCAGCTACGGATTTTACAGGGATAGCTCCTACGAGCAGTACTTC.

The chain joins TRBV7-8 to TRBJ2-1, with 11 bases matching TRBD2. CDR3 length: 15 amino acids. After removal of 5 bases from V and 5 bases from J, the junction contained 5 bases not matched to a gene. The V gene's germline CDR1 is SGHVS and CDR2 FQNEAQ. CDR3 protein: CASSPTSGSHNEQFF. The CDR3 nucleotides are TGTGCCAGCAGCCCAACTAGCGGGAGTCACAATGAGCAGTTCTTC.

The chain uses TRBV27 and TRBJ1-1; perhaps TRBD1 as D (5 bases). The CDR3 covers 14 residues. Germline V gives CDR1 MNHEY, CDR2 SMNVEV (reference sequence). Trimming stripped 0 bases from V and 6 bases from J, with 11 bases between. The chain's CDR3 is CASSLSQGLAEAFF. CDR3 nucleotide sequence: TGTGCCAGCAGTTTATCCCAGGGTCTGGCTGAAGCTTTCTTT.

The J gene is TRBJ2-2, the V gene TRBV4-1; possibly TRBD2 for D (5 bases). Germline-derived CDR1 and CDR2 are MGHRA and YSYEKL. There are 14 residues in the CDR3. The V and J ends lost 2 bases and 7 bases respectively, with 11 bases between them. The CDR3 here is CASSQSVTSGELFF. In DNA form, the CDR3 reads TGCGCCAGCAGCCAAAGTGTTACTAGCGGGGAGCTGTTTTTT.

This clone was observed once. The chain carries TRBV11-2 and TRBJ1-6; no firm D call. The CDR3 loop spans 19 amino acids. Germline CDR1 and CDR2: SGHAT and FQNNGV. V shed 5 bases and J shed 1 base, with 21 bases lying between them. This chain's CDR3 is CASSPFAGHDGSYNSPLHF. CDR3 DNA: TGTGCCAGCAGCCCCTTCGCGGGCCACGATGGTTCCTATAATTCACCCCTCCACTTT.

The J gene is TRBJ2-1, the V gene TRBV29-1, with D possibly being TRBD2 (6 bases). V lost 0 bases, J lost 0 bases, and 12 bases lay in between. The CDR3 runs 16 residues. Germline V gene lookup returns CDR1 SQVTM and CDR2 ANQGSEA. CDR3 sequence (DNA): TGCAGCGTTGAAGATATGGCTAGCGTCTCCTACAATGAGCAGTTCTTC. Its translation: CSVEDMASVSYNEQFF.

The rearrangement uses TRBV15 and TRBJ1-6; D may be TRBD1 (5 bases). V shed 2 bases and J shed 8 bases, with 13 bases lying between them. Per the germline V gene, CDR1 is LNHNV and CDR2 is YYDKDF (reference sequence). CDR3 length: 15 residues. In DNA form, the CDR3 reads TGTGCCACCAGCAGACAAGGGGATGTGGATTCACCCCTCCACTTT. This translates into CATSRQGDVDSPLHF.

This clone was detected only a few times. CDR3 region: CSVVTETEAFF. CDR3 nucleotide sequence: TGCAGCGTAGTCACGGAGACAGAAGCTTTCTTT. The chain has TRBV29-1 and TRBJ1-1; no clear D. The CDR3 is 11 residues long. Trimming took off 6 bases at V and 8 bases at J, with 13 bases between the two ends. Germline lookup yields CDR1 SQVTM and CDR2 ANQGSEA.

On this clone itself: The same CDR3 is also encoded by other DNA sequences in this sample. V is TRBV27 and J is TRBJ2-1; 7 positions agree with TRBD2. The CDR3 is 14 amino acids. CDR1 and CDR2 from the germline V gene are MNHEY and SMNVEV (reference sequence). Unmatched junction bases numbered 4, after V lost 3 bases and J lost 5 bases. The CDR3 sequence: CASSLGTTNNEQFF. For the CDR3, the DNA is TGTGCCAGCAGTTTGGGGACTACGAACAATGAGCAGTTCTTC.

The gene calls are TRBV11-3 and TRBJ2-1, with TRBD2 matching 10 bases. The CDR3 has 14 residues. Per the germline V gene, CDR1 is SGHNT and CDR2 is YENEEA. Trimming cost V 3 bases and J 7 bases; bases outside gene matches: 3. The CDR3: CASSFSSGSNEQFF. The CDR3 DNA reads TGTGCCAGCAGCTTTTCTAGCGGGAGTAATGAGCAGTTCTTC.

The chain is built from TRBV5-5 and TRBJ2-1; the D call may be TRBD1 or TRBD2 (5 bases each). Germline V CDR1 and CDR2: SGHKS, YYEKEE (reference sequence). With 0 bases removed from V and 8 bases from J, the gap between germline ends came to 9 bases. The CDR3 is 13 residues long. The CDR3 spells CASSLVGGDEQFF. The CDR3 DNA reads TGTGCCAGCAGCTTGGTTGGGGGTGATGAGCAGTTCTTC.

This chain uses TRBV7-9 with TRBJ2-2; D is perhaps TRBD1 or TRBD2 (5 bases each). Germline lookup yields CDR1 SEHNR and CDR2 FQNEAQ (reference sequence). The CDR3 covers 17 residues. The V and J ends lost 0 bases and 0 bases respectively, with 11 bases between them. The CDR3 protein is CASSLASPGPNTGELFF. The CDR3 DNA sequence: TGTGCCAGCAGCTTAGCAAGCCCGGGACCGAACACCGGGGAGCTGTTTTTT. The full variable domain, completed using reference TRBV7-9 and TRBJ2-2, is DTGVSQNPRHKITKRGQNVTFRCDPISEHNRLYWYRQTLGQGPEFLTYFQNEAQLEKSRLLSDRFSAERPKGSFSTLEIQRTEQGDSAMYLCASSLASPGPNTGELFFGEGSRLTVL.

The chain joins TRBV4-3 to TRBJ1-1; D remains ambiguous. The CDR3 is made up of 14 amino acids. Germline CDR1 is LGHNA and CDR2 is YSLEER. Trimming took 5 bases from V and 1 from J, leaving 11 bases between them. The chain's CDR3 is CASSSGFANTEAFF. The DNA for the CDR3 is TGCGCCAGCAGCTCCGGGTTTGCGAACACTGAAGCTTTCTTT.

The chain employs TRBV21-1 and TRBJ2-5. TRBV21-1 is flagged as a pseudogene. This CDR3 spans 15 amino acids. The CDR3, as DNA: TGTGCCAGCAGCAAAGAGGGATACAAACAAGAGACCCAGTACTTC. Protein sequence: CASSKEGYKQETQYF.

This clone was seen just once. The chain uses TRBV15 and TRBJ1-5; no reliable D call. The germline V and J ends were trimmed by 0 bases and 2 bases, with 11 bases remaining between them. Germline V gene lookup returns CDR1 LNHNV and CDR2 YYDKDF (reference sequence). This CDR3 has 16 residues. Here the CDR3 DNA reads TGTGCCACCAGCAGAGATAGGGTGGTTGGCAATCAGCCCCAGCATTTT. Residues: CATSRDRVVGNQPQHF.

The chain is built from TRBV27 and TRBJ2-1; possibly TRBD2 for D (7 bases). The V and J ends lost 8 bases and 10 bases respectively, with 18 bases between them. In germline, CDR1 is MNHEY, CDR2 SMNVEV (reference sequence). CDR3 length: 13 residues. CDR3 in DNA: TGTGCCAGCTCTCTGTGGGGGGGCAGAGAGCAGTTCTTC. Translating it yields CASSLWGGREQFF.

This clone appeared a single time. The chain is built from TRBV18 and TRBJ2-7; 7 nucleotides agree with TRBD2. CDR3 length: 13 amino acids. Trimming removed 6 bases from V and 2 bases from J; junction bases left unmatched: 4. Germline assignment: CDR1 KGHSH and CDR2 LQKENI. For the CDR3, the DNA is TGTGCCAGCTCCGGACTAGACACCTACGAGCAGTACTTC. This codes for CASSGLDTYEQYF.

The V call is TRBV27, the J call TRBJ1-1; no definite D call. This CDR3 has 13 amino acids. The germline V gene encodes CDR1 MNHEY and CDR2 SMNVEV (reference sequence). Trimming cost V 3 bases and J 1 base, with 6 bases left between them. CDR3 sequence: CASSFVPNTEAFF. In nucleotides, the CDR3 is TGTGCCAGCAGTTTTGTACCGAACACTGAAGCTTTCTTT.

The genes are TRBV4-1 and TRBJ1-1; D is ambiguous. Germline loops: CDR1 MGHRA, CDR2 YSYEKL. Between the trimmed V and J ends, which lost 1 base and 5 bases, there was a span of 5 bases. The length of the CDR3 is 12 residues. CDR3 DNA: TGCGCCAGCAGCCAAGGGTTGACTGAAGCTTTCTTT. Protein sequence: CASSQGLTEAFF.

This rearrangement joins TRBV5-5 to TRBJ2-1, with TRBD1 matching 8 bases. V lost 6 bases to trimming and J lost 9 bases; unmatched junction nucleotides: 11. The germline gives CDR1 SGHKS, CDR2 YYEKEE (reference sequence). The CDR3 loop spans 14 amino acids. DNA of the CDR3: TGTGCCAGCAACAGGGGGAGCAGGGGGATTGAGCAGTTCTTC. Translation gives CASNRGSRGIEQFF.

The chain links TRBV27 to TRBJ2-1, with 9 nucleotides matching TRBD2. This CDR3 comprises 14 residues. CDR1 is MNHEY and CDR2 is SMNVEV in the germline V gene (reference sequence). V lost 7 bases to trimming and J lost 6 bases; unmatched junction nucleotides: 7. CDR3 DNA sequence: TGTGCCAGCACCCCACTAGCGGGTCTCAATGAGCAGTTCTTC. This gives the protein CASTPLAGLNEQFF.

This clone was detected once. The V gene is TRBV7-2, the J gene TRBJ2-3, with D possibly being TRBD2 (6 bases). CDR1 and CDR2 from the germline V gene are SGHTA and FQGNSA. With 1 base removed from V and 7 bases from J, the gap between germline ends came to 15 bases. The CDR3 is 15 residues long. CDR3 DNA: TGTGCCAGCAGCTTAGTCGTCCCGGGACTTTATACGCAGTATTTT. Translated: CASSLVVPGLYTQYF. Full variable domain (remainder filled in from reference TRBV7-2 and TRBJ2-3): GAGVSQSPSNKVTEKGKDVELRCDPISGHTALYWYRQSLGQGLEFLIYFQGNSAPDKSGLPSDRFSAERTGGSVSTLTIQRTQQEDSAVYLCASSLVVPGLYTQYFGPGTRLTVL.

The CDR3 region is CASSQVWESNYGYTF. CDR3 nucleotides: TGCGCCAGCAGCCAAGTTTGGGAATCTAACTATGGCTACACCTTC. The chain carries TRBV4-1 and TRBJ1-2; no clear D gene. There are 15 residues in the CDR3. With 1 base removed from V and 0 bases from J, the gap between germline ends came to 9 bases. CDR1 is MGHRA and CDR2 is YSYEKL in the germline V gene.

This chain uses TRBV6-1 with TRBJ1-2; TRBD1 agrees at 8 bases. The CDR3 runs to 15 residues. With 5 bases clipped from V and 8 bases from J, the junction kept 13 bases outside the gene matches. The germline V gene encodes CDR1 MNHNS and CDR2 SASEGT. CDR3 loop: CASSKQGGLSNGYTF. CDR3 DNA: TGTGCCAGCAGTAAACAGGGGGGCCTATCTAACGGCTACACCTTC.

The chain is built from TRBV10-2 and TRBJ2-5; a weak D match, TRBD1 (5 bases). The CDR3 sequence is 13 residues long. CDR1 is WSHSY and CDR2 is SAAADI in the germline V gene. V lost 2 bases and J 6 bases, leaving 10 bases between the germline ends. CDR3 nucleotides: TGCGCCAGCAGTGAGGCAGGGTGGCAGACCCAGTACTTC. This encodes CASSEAGWQTQYF.

CDR3 nucleotide sequence: TGTGCCAGCTACTTAAGGGGGAGGATGAACACTGAAGCTTTCTTT. This sequence encodes CASYLRGRMNTEAFF. V and J are TRBV13 and TRBJ1-1, with D perhaps TRBD1 (6 bases). The ends were cut back, 8 bases at V and 0 bases at J, with 16 bases in the middle. The CDR3 is 15 amino acids. Germline loops: CDR1 PRHDT, CDR2 FYEKMQ (reference sequence).

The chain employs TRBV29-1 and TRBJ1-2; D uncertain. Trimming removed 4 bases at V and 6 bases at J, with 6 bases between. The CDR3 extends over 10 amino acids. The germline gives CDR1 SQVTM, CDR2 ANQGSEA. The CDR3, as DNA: TGCAGCGTTGTGCACAATGGCTACACCTTC. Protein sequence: CSVVHNGYTF.

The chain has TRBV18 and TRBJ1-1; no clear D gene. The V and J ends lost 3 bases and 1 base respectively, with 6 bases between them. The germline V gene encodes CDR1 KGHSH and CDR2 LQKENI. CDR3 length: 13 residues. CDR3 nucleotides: TGTGCCAGCTCACCGGCCTCGAACACTGAAGCTTTCTTT. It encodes CASSPASNTEAFF.

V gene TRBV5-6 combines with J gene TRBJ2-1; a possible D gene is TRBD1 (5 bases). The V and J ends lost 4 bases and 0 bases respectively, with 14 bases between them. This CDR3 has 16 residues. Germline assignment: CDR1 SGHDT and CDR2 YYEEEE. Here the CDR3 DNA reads TGTGCCAGCAGCACCTCCAGGGTAAGCTCCTACAATGAGCAGTTCTTC. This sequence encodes CASSTSRVSSYNEQFF.

CDR3 in DNA: TGTGCCAGCAGCCCCGCTAGCACCGGGGAGCTGTTTTTT. Residues: CASSPASTGELFF. The chain combines TRBV7-9 with TRBJ2-2; D unclear. Germline assignment: CDR1 SEHNR and CDR2 FQNEAQ (reference sequence). The CDR3 sequence is 13 residues long. V was pared by 5 bases and J by 4 bases, with 8 bases between.

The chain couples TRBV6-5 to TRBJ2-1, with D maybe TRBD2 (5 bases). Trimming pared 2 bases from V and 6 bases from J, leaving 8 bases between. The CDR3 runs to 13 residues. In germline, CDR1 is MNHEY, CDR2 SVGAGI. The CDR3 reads CASSYETSNEQFF. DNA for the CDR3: TGTGCCAGCAGTTACGAAACTAGCAATGAGCAGTTCTTC.

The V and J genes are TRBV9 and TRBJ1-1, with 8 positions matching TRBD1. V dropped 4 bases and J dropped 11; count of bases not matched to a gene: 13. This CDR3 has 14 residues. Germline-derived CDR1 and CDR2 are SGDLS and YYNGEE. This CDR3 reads CASSPSGGAFNAFF. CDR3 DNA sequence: TGTGCCAGCAGCCCCTCAGGGGGCGCGTTTAATGCTTTCTTT.